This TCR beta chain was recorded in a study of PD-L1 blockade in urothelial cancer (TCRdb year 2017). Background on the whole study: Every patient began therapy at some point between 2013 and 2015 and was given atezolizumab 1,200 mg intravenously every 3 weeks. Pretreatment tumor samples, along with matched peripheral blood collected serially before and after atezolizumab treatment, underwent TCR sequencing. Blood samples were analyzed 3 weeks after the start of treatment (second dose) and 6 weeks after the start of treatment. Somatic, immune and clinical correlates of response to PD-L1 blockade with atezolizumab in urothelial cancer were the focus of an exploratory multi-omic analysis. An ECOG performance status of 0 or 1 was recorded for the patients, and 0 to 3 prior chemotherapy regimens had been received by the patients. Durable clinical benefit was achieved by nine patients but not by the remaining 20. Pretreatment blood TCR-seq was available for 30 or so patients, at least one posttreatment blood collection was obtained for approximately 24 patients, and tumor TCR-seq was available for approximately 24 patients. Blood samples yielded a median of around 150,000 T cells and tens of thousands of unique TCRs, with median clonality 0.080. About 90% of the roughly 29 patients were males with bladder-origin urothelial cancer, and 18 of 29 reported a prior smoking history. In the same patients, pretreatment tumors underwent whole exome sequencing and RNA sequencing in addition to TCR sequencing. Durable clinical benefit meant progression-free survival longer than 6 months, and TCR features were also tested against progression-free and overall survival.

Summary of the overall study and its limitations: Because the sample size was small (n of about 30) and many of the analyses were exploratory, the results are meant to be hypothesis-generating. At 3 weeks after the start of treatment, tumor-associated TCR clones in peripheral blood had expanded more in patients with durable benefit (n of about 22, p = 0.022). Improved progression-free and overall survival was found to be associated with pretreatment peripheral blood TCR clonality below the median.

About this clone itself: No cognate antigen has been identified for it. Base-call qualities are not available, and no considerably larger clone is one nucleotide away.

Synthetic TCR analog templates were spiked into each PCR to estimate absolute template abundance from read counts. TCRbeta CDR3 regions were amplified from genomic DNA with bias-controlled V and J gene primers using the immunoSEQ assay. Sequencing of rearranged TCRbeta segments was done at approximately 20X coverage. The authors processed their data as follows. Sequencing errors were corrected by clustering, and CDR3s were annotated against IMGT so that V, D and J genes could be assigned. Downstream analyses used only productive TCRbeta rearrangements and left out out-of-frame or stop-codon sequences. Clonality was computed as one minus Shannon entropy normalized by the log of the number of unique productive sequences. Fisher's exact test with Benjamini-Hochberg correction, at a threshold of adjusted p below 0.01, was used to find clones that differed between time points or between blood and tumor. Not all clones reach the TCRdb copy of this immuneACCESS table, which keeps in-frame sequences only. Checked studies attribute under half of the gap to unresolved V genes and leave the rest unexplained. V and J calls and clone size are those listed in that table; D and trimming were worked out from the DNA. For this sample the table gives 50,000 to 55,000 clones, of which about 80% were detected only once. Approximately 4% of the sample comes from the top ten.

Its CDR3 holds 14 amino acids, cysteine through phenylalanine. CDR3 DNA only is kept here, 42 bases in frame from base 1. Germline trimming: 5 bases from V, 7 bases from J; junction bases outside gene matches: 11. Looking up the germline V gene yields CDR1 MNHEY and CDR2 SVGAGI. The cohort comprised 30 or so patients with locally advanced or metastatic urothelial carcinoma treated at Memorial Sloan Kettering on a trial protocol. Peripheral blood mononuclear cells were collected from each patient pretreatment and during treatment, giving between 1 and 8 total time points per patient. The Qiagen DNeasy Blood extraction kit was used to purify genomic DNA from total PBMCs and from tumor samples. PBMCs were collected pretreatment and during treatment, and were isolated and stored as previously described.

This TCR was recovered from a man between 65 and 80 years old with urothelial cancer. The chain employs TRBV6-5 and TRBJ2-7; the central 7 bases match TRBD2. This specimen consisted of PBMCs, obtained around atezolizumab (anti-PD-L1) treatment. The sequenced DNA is TGTGCCAGCAGTCTTCACGGGCAGGGAGGGGAGCAGTACTTC. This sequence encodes CASSLHGQGGEQYF.